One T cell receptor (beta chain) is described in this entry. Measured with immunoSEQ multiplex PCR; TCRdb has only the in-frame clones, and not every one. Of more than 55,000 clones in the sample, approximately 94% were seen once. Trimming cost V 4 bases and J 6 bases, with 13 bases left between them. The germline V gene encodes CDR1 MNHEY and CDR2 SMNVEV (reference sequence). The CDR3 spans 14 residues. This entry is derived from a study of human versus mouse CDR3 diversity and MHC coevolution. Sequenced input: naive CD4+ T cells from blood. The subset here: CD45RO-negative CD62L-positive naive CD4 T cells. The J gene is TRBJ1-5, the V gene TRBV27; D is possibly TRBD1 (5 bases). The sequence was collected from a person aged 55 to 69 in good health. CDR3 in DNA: TGTGCCAGCAGTTCGGGGGGTTTCGGTCAGCCCCAGCATTTT. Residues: CASSSGGFGQPQHF.